The clone carrying this T cell receptor beta chain was picked up one time. Its antigen is unknown. CDR1 SGDLS and CDR2 YYNGEE come from the germline V gene. V dropped 0 bases and J dropped 0 bases, with 6 bases sitting between them. This CDR3 spans 14 amino acids. The table came from immunoSEQ multiplex PCR; TCRdb's copy has only in-frame clones and leaves some out. Of around 63,000 clones detected, less than 80% appear once; the ten largest clones hold 3.5% to 4.5%. Sequencing was preceded by expansion of antigen-specific CD4+ T cells with viral peptide pools in the ViraFEST assay. Culturing for nine to ten days preceded CD4+ T cell isolation. Prior SARS-CoV-2 infection was absent in the vaccine recipients, as shown by negative nucleocapsid antibodies. Every well housed approximately 2.2 million PBMC, which grew in culture alongside around 10 IU/ml IL-2 and 10 ug/ml peptides. The authors replaced half the medium with IL-2 medium on days 3 and 7.

This entry is derived from a study of vaccination effects on CD4 cells after COVID-19. About the study: All study participants received two doses of BNT162b2 or mRNA-1273 vaccine. Study results and caveats: Among infection- and vaccine-induced clones, marked clonal contraction occurred late after vaccination.

The sequence was collected from a human donor who received a COVID-19 vaccine. Sequences were derived from CD4+ T cells from PBMCs cultured with HCoV-OC43 spike peptides, sampled before COVID-19 vaccination. Subset reported: HCoV-OC43 spike overlapping peptide pool stimulation. The genes are TRBV9 and TRBJ2-5; unclear D gene. The CDR3 loop reads CASSVEANQETQYF. Here the CDR3 DNA reads TGTGCCAGCAGCGTAGAGGCCAACCAAGAGACCCAGTACTTC.